Listed here are 30 T cell receptor beta chains from one sample, sequenced in a study of CXCR3-negative and CXCR3-positive naive CD8 T cells (dated by TCRdb to the late 2010s). Points the paper makes about the study in general: TRB CDR3s from CXCR3-positive naive cells showed higher hydrophobicity (lower Kidera factor 4), lower energy, and higher strength and volume indices than CXCR3-negative naive cells.

The sample was run on a NextSeq 550. The Human TCR Profiling Kit (MiLaboratory) was used to prepare UMI-labeled 5' RACE TRB cDNA libraries. TCRdb reprocessed the public reads and reports one entry per CDR3 protein sequence, without DNA. This sample's clone table shows around 63,000 distinct CDR3 sequences. The top ten constitute 4.8% of the sample. No antigen has been identified for these receptors. The specimen sequenced was naive CXCR3+ CD8+ T cells from blood. The cell subset or site label on this specimen signifies: CD45RO-CCR7+CD27+CD95- naive CD8+ T cells expressing CXCR3 (TNR3+). These receptors originate from a human donor in good health. Some clones in this sample may be carry-over from other donors' samples.

The J gene is TRBJ2-6, the V gene TRBV25-1. The CDR3 loop spans 13 amino acids. CDR1 is MGHDK and CDR2 is SYGVNS in the germline V gene. The CDR3 spells CASRLSGANVLTF. The full variable domain, its missing parts supplied by reference TRBV25-1 and TRBJ2-6, is EADIYQTPRYLVIGTGKKITLECSQTMGHDKMYWYQQDPGMELHLIHYSYGVNSTEKGDLSSESTVSRIRTEHFPLTLESARPSHTSQYLCASRLSGANVLTFGAGSRLTVL.

CDR3 amino acids: CASSLRPQETQYF. The rearrangement joins TRBV12-3 or TRBV12-4 to TRBJ2-5. CDR3 length: 13 amino acids.

The gene calls are TRBV6-2 or TRBV6-3 and TRBJ2-3; TCRdb outputs TRBD2, but without DNA this stays unchecked. The CDR3 is 16 residues long. Per the germline V gene, CDR1 is MNHEY and CDR2 is SVGEGT. This CDR3 reads CASSSETTIITDTQYF.

The chain has TRBV7-3 and TRBJ2-7; with no DNA, the TCRdb D assignment of TRBD1 cannot be verified. The CDR3 extends over 14 amino acids. The germline V gene has CDR1 SGHTA and CDR2 FQGTGA. The CDR3 sequence is CASSPTGHSYEQYF. The whole variable domain, filled in from reference TRBV7-3 and TRBJ2-7, reads GAGVSQTPSNKVTEKGKYVELRCDPISGHTALYWYRQSLGQGPEFLIYFQGTGAADDSGLPNDRFFAVRPEGSVSTLKIQRTERGDSAVYLCASSPTGHSYEQYFGPGTRLTVT.

The chain joins TRBV29-1 to TRBJ2-5; TCRdb's D gene call, TRBD1, goes unchecked for lack of DNA. There are 13 residues in the CDR3. CDR1 and CDR2 (germline): SQVTM, ANQGSEA. CDR3 sequence reads: CSVEGAGMETQYF.

This chain connects TRBV5-1 to TRBJ2-7. This CDR3 spans 13 amino acids. CDR1 SGHRS and CDR2 YFSETQ come from the germline V gene. CDR3 protein: CASSSTPSYEQYF.

This chain links TRBV6-6 with TRBJ1-1; TCRdb outputs TRBD1, but without DNA this stays unchecked. This CDR3 has 15 residues. Germline V gene data show CDR1 as MNHNY and CDR2 as SVGAGI (reference sequence). CDR3 sequence: CASSFSQGARTEAFF.

This chain uses TRBV4-2 with TRBJ1-1. The CDR3 length is 15 residues. Germline CDR1 LGHNA, CDR2 YNFKEQ. The chain's CDR3 is CASSQVNWENTEAFF.

The gene calls are TRBV5-6 and TRBJ2-7. The CDR3 totals 15 residues. Germline CDR1 SGHDT, CDR2 YYEEEE. The CDR3 reads CASSLAASGKYEQYF.

The gene calls are TRBV7-2 and TRBJ1-2; TCRdb names TRBD1, which stays unverified in the absence of DNA. Germline CDR1 is SGHTA and CDR2 is FQGNSA. This CDR3 spans 16 amino acids. This CDR3 is CASSWAGNAYSYGYTF.

The V and J genes are TRBV29-1 and TRBJ2-1; TCRdb picks TRBD1, but there is no DNA to check that call. This CDR3 is 18 amino acids long. Germline CDR1 is SQVTM and CDR2 is ANQGSEA. The CDR3 spells CSVEPGQGYLSSYNEQFF.

This chain connects TRBV20-1 to TRBJ2-3. The CDR3 has 15 amino acids. Per the germline V gene, CDR1 is DFQATT and CDR2 is SNEGSKA (reference sequence). CDR3 sequence reads: CSARDMEIGTDTQYF.

This rearrangement joins TRBV29-1 to TRBJ2-1; TCRdb picks TRBD1, but there is no DNA to check that call. Germline CDR1 and CDR2: SQVTM and ANQGSEA. This CDR3 is 14 amino acids long. The CDR3: CSGGTQGSYNEQFF.

This chain uses TRBV5-1 with TRBJ2-7; absent DNA, TCRdb's TRBD1 call cannot be checked. CDR1 is SGHRS, CDR2 YFSETQ, per germline. This CDR3 has 12 amino acids. This CDR3 reads CASRSGSHEQYF. Looking up the rest from reference TRBV5-1 and TRBJ2-7 gives the full variable domain: KAGVTQTPRYLIKTRGQQVTLSCSPISGHRSVSWYQQTPGQGLQFLFEYFSETQRNKGNFPGRFSGRQFSNSRSEMNVSTLELGDSALYLCASRSGSHEQYFGPGTRLTVT.

V and J are TRBV11-1 and TRBJ2-1. Germline V gives CDR1 SGHAT, CDR2 FQDESV (reference sequence). The CDR3 totals 15 residues. CDR3 sequence reads: CASSLVESTYNEQFF.

The J gene is TRBJ2-3, the V gene TRBV28. CDR3 size: 14 residues. CDR1 is MDHEN and CDR2 is SYDVKM in the germline V gene. The CDR3 protein is CASSLIVGTDTQYF.

The V call is TRBV6-2 or TRBV6-3, the J call TRBJ2-7; the D call from TCRdb, TRBD1, cannot be confirmed without DNA. Germline-derived CDR1 and CDR2 are MNHEY and SVGEGT. The CDR3 length is 15 residues. CDR3 residues: CASSYGWAIPYEQYF.

The rearrangement links TRBV27 to TRBJ2-7; TCRdb's D gene call, TRBD2, goes unchecked for lack of DNA. The CDR3 length is 17 residues. Germline values: CDR1 MNHEY, CDR2 SMNVEV (reference sequence). CDR3 residues: CASSPRGPSGYSYEQYF.

J is TRBJ2-1 and V is TRBV7-9; the TCRdb D gene call, TRBD1, has no DNA to confirm it. Germline lookup yields CDR1 SEHNR and CDR2 FQNEAQ (reference sequence). The CDR3 has 15 residues. The CDR3 sequence is CASSPPFLLANEQFF.

V and J are TRBV7-9 and TRBJ1-4; TCRdb lists TRBD1, though no DNA is available to test this call. Looked up from germline, CDR1 is SEHNR and CDR2 is FQNEAQ (reference sequence). This CDR3 is built from 14 residues. CDR3 in amino acids: CASRRQGAEEKLFF. Supplemented by reference TRBV7-9 and TRBJ1-4, the full variable domain reads DTGVSQNPRHKITKRGQNVTFRCDPISEHNRLYWYRQTLGQGPEFLTYFQNEAQLEKSRLLSDRFSAERPKGSFSTLEIQRTEQGDSAMYLCASRRQGAEEKLFFGSGTQLSVL.

This sequence joins TRBV29-1 and TRBJ2-1; as DNA is missing, the TRBD2 call by TCRdb cannot be tested. CDR3 length equals 15 residues. Germline V gene sequence: CDR1 SQVTM, CDR2 ANQGSEA. The CDR3 region is CSVGRRGLVGNEQFF.

The CDR3 region is CSARIAGVNEQFF. The rearrangement links TRBV20-1 to TRBJ2-1; TCRdb returns TRBD2, unconfirmable since there is no DNA. This CDR3 spans 13 amino acids. Germline-derived CDR1 and CDR2 are DFQATT and SNEGSKA (reference sequence).

This chain joins TRBV4-1 and TRBJ2-7; the D call from TCRdb, TRBD1, cannot be confirmed without DNA. Germline V gene sequence: CDR1 MGHRA, CDR2 YSYEKL. The length of the CDR3 is 15 residues. This CDR3 is CASSQGPDPAYEQYF.

V gene TRBV14 combines with J gene TRBJ2-2; TCRdb calls TRBD2, which cannot be checked without DNA. CDR1 is SGHDN and CDR2 is FVKESK in the germline V gene. This CDR3 is 18 amino acids long. CDR3 sequence reads: CASSHLGGLAETTGELFF. Looking up the rest from reference TRBV14 and TRBJ2-2 gives the full variable domain: EAGVTQFPSHSVIEKGQTVTLRCDPISGHDNLYWYRRVMGKEIKFLLHFVKESKQDESGMPNNRFLAERTGGTYSTLKVQPAELEDSGVYFCASSHLGGLAETTGELFFGEGSRLTVL.

The V call is TRBV28, the J call TRBJ2-1; TCRdb lists TRBD2, though no DNA is available to test this call. Looked up from germline, CDR1 is MDHEN and CDR2 is SYDVKM. The length of the CDR3 is 15 residues. The CDR3 region is CASSPPGDFLHEQFF.

The chain combines TRBV10-3 with TRBJ2-7. The CDR3 covers 12 residues. CDR1 and CDR2 (germline): ENHRY, SYGVKD. The CDR3 protein is CAISEGPYEQYF.

CDR3 residues: CSVELLRWEGVDTEAFF. This rearrangement joins TRBV29-1 to TRBJ1-1. The CDR3 loop spans 17 amino acids. Germline CDR1 SQVTM, CDR2 ANQGSEA.

The V call is TRBV6-5, the J call TRBJ1-2. Germline values: CDR1 MNHEY, CDR2 SVGAGI. The CDR3 contains 12 residues. CDR3: CASSYSGGGYTF.

The gene calls are TRBV7-2 and TRBJ1-4; TCRdb outputs TRBD1, but without DNA this stays unchecked. This CDR3 comprises 14 residues. Germline V gene data show CDR1 as SGHTA and CDR2 as FQGNSA. CDR3 sequence: CASSFPGGGEKLFF. Variable domain in full (rest from reference TRBV7-2 and TRBJ1-4): GAGVSQSPSNKVTEKGKDVELRCDPISGHTALYWYRQSLGQGLEFLIYFQGNSAPDKSGLPSDRFSAERTGGSVSTLTIQRTQQEDSAVYLCASSFPGGGEKLFFGSGTQLSVL.

This chain connects TRBV5-5 to TRBJ2-1. The germline V gene encodes CDR1 SGHKS and CDR2 YYEKEE (reference sequence). The CDR3 sequence is 13 residues long. CDR3 amino acids: CASSGGSYNEQFF.